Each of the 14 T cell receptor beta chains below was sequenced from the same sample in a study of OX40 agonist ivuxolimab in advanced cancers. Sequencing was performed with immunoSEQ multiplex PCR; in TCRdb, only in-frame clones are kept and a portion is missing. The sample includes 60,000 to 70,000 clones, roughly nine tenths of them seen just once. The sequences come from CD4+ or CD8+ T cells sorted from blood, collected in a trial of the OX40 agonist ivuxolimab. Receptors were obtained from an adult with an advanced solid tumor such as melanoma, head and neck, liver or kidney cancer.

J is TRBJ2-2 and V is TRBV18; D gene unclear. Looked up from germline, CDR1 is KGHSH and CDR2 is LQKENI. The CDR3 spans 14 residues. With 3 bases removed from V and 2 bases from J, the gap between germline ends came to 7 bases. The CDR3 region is CASSPPLNTGELFF. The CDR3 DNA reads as TGTGCCAGCTCACCCCCCCTCAACACCGGGGAGCTGTTTTTT.

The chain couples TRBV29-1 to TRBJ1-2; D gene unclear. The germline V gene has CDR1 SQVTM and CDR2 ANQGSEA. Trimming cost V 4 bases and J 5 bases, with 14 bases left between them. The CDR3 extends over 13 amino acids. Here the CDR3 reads CSVATPKAYGYTF. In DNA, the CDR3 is TGCAGCGTTGCGACTCCCAAGGCATATGGCTACACCTTC.

The CDR3 region is CASSLGPGHKNTEAFF. CDR3 DNA: TGTGCCAGCAGCTTGGGACCGGGACACAAGAACACTGAAGCTTTCTTT. This chain joins TRBV7-6 and TRBJ1-1, with D possibly TRBD1 on 6 matching bases. This CDR3 region has 16 residues. Germline values: CDR1 SGHVS, CDR2 FNYEAQ. The V end lost 3 bases, the J end lost 1 base, and 15 bases lay between the germline ends.

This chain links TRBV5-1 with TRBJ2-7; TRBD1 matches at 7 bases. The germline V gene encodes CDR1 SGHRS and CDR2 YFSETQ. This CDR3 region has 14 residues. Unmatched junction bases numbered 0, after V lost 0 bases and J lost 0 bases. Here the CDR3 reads CASSLGQGSYEQYF. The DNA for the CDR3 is TGCGCCAGCAGCTTGGGACAGGGCTCCTACGAGCAGTACTTC.

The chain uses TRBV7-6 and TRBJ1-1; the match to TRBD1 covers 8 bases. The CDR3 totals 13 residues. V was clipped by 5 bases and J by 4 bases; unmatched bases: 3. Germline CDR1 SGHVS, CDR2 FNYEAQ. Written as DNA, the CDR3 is TGTGCCAGCAGCCACGACAGGGGCACTGAAGCTTTCTTT. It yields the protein CASSHDRGTEAFF.

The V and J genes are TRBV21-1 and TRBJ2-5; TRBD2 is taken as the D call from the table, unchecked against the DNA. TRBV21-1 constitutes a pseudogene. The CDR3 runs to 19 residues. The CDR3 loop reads CASSKGFGRAGAAQETQYF. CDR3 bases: TGTGCCAGCAGCAAAGGATTCGGTCGAGCGGGGGCCGCACAAGAGACCCAGTACTTC.

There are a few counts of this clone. The CDR3 DNA sequence: TGTGCCAGCTCACCAGAGGGGGTAGGGTACAATGAGCAGTTCTTC. Encoded protein: CASSPEGVGYNEQFF. V is TRBV18 and J is TRBJ2-1; tentatively, D is TRBD1 (6 bases). Germline-derived CDR1 and CDR2 are KGHSH and LQKENI. The V end lost 2 bases, the J end lost 4 bases, and 12 bases lay between the germline ends. The CDR3 runs 15 residues.

The CDR3 DNA sequence: TGTGCCAGCAGTTTATTTATCCCCAACAATGAGCAGTTCTTC. Its translation: CASSLFIPNNEQFF. The J gene is TRBJ2-1, the V gene TRBV27; D gene uncertain. The germline gives CDR1 MNHEY, CDR2 SMNVEV (reference sequence). The CDR3 has 14 amino acids. Between the trimmed V and J ends, which lost 1 base and 5 bases, there was a span of 9 bases.

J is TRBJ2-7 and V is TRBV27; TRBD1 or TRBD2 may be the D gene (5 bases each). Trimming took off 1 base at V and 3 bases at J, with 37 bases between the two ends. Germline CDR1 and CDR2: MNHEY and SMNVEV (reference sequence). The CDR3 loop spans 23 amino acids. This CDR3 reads CASSLLGTPRLGDRGLRGYEQYF. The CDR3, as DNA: TGTGCCAGCAGTTTATTGGGCACTCCTAGGTTGGGCGATCGGGGCCTAAGGGGCTACGAGCAGTACTTC.

CDR3 residues: CAISEPGQGASDTEAFF. CDR3 in DNA: TGTGCCATCAGTGAGCCGGGACAGGGGGCGTCGGACACTGAAGCTTTCTTT. The chain couples TRBV10-3 to TRBJ1-1, with 12 nucleotides matching TRBD1. Germline CDR1 reads ENHRY; CDR2 reads SYGVKD. The trim removed 2 bases at V and 3 bases at J, leaving 7 bases unmatched. The length of the CDR3 is 17 residues.

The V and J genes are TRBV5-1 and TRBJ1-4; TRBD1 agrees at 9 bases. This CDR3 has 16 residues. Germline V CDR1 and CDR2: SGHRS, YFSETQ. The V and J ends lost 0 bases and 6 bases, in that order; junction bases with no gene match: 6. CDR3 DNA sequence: TGCGCCAGCAGCTTGGGAGACAGGGGGTTCCATGAAAAACTGTTTTTT. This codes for CASSLGDRGFHEKLFF.

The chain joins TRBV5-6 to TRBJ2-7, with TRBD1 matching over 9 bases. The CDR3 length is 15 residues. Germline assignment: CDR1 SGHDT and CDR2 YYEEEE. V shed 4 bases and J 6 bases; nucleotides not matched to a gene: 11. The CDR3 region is CASSPLDRGMGEQYF. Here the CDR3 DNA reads TGTGCCAGCAGCCCACTGGACAGGGGCATGGGCGAGCAGTACTTC.

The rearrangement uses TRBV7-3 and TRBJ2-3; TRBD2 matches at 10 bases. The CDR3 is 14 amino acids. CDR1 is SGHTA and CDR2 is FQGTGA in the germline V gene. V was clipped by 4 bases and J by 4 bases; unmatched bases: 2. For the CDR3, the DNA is TGTGCCAGCAGCTCTAGCGGGGGCGCAGATACGCAGTATTTT. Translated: CASSSSGGADTQYF.

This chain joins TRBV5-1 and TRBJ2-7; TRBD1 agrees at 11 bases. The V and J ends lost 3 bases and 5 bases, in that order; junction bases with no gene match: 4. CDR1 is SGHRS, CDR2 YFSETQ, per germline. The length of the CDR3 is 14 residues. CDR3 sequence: CASSSRTGGDEQYF. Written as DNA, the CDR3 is TGCGCCAGCAGCTCCCGGACAGGGGGCGACGAGCAGTACTTC.